This TCR beta chain was recorded in a study of T cell repertoires in cytomegalovirus infection. Study-level background: Indications came from public TCR beta signatures; they pointed to CMV infection and to a matching HLA type. Study results and caveats: There were carriers of CMV plus the relevant HLA, and cumulative public TCR beta family frequency identified them. CMV-specific TCR beta clonotypes restricted by HLA-C dominated the ex vivo response.

The CDR3 has 14 residues. Germline assignment: CDR1 DFQATT and CDR2 SNEGSKA (reference sequence). Trimming at V came to 5 bases and at J to 1 base, leaving 2 bases not matched to a gene. Turning to this clonotype: Its antigen remains unidentified.

From the reads, TCRdb called clonotypes with MiXCR, one entry per CDR3 protein. The sample includes about 530,000 distinct CDR3 sequences, about a quarter seen only once; the top ten take around 13%. This sequence joins TRBV20-1 and TRBJ2-1, with TRBD2 matching 10 bases. This receptor was obtained from a human donor in good health (CMV status not recorded). Some clones in this sample may be carry-over from other donors' samples. The sample was PBMCs. The CDR3 sequence is CSASSGSSYNEQFF. The CDR3 coding sequence is TGCAGTGCTTCTAGCGGGAGTTCCTACAATGAGCAGTTCTTC.